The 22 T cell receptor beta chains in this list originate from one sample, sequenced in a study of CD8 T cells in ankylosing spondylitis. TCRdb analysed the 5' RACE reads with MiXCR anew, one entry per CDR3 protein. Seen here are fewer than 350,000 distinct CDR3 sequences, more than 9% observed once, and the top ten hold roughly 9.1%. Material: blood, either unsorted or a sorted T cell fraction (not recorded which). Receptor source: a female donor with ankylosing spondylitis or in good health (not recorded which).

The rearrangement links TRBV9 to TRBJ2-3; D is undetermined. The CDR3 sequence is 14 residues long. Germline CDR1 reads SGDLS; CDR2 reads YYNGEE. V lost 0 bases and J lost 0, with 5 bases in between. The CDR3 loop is CASSVEPSTDTQYF. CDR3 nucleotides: TGTGCCAGCAGCGTAGAGCCCAGCACAGATACGCAGTATTTT.

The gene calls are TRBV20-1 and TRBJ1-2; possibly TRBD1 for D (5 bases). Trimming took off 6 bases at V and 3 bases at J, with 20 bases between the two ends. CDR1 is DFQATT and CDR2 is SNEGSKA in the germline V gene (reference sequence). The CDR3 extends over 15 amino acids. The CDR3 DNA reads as TGCAGTGCACACTCAGGGACTAAACGATACTATGGCTACACCTTC. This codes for CSAHSGTKRYYGYTF.

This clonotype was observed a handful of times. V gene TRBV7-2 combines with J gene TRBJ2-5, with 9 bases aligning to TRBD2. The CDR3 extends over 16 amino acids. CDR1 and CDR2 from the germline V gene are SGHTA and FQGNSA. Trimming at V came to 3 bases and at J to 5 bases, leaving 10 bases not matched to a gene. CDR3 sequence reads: CASSLEAGGPRETQYF. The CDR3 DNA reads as TGTGCCAGCAGCTTGGAGGCGGGAGGGCCGAGGGAGACCCAGTACTTC.

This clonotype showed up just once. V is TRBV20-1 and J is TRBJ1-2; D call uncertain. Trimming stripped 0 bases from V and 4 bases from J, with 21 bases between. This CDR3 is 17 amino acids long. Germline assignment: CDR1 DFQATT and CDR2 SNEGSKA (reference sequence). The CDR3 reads CSARDVPPAERSYGYTF. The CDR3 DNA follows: TGCAGTGCTAGAGATGTTCCTCCGGCAGAACGATCCTATGGCTACACCTTC.

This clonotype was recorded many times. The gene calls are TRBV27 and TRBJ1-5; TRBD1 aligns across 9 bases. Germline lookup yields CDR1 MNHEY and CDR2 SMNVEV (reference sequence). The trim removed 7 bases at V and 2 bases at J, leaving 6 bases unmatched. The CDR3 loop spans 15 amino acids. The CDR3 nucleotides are TGTGCCAGCAAGATTACAGGGGGCGGCAATCAGCCCCAGCATTTT. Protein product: CASKITGGGNQPQHF.

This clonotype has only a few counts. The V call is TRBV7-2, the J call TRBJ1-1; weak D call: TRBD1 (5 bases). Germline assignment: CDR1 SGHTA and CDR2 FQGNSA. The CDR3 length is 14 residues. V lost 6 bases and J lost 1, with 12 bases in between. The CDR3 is CASRYLTENTEAFF. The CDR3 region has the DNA TGTGCCAGCAGATACTTGACAGAGAACACTGAAGCTTTCTTT.

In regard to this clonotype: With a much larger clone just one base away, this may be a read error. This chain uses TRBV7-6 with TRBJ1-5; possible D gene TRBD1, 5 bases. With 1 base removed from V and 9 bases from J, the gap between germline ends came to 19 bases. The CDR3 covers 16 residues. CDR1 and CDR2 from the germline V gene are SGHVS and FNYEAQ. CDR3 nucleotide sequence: TGTGCCAGCAGCTTAGGGGGTGGGGCGAATTCGCGGCCCCAGCATTTT. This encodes CASSLGGGANSRPQHF.

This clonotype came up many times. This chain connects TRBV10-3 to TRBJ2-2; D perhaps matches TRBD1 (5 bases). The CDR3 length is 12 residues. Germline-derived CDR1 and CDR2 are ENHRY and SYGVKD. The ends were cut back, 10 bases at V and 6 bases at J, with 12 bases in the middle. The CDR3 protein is CASTQGAGELFF. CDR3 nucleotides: TGTGCCAGCACCCAGGGTGCCGGGGAGCTGTTTTTT.

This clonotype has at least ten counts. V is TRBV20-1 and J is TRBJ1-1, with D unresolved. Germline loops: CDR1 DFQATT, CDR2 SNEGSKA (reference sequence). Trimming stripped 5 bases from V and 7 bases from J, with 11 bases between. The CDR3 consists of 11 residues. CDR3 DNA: TGCAGTGCTCGCGCGGACCTTGAAGCTTTCTTT. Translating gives CSARADLEAFF.

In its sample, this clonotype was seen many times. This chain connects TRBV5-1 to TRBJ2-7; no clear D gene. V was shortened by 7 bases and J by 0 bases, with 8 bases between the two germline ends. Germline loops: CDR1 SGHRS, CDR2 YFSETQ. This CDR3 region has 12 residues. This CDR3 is CASRMDSYEQYF. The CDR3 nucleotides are TGCGCCAGCCGAATGGACTCCTACGAGCAGTACTTC.

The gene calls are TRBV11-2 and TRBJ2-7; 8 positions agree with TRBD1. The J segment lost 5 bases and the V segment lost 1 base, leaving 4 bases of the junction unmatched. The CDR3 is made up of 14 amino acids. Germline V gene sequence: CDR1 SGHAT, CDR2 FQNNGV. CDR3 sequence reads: CASSLVTGVDEQYF. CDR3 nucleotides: TGTGCCAGCAGCTTAGTGACAGGGGTAGACGAGCAGTACTTC.

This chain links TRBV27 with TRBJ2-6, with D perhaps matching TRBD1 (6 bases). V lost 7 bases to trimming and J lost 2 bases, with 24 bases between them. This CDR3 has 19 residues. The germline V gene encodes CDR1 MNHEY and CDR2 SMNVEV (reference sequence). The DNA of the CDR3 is TGTGCCAGCACCGGATTGCCGGGACAAGGCCTCGCTGGGGCCAACGTCCTGACTTTC. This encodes CASTGLPGQGLAGANVLTF.

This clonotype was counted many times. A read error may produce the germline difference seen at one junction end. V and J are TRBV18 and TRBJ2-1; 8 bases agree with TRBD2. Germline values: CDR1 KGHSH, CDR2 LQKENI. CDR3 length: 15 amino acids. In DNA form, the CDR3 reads TGTGCCAGCTCTCCACTAGCGGTAACCTACAATGAGCAGTTCTTC. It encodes CASSPLAVTYNEQFF. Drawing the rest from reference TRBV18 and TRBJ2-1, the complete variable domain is NAGVMQNPRHLVRRRGQEARLRCSPMKGHSHVYWYRQLPEEGLKFMVYLQKENIIDESGMPKERFSAEFPKEGPSILRIQQVVRGDSAAYFCASSPLAVTYNEQFFGPGTRLTVL.

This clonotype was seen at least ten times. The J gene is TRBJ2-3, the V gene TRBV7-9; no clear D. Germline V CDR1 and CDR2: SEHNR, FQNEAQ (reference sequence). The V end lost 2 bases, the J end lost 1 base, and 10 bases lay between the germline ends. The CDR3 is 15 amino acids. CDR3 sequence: CASSLILSRTDTQYF. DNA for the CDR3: TGTGCCAGCAGCTTAATCCTTAGTCGCACAGATACGCAGTATTTT.

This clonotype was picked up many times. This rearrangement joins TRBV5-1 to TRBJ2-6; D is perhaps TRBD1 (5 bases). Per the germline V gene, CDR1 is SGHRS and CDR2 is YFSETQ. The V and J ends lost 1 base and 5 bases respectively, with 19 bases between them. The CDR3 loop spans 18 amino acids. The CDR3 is CASSLRGTLLGRANVLTF. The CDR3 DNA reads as TGCGCCAGCAGCTTGAGGGGCACTCTTTTAGGTAGGGCCAACGTCCTGACTTTC.

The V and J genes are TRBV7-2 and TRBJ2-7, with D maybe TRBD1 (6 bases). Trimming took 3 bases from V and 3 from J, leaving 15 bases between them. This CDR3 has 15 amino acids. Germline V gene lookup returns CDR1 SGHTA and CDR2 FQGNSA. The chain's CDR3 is CASSFIGTFNYEQYF. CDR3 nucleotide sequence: TGTGCCAGCAGCTTCATCGGGACATTTAACTACGAGCAGTACTTC.

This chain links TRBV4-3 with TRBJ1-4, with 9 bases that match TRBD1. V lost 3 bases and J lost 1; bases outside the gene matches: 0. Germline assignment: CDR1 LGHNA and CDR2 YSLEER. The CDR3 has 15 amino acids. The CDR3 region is CASSQDRGTNEKLFF. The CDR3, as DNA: TGCGCCAGCAGCCAGGACAGGGGAACTAATGAAAAACTGTTTTTT.

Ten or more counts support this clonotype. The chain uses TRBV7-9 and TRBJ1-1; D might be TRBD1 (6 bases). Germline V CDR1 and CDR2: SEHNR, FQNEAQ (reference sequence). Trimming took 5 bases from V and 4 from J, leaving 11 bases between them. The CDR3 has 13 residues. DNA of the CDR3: TGTGCCAGCAGCCAACAGGGCCCCACTGAAGCTTTCTTT. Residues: CASSQQGPTEAFF.

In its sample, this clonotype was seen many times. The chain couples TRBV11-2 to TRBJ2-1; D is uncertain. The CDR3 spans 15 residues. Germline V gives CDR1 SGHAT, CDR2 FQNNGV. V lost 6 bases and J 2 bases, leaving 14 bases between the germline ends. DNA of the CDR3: TGTGCCAGCAGGCTTGAGTACGGCGCCTACAATGAGCAGTTCTTC. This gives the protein CASRLEYGAYNEQFF.

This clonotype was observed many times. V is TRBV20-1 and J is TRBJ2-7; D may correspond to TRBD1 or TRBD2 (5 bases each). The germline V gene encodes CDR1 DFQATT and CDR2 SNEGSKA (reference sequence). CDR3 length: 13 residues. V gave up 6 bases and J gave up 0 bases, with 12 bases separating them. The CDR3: CSAPWGSSYEQYF. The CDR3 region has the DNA TGCAGTGCCCCGTGGGGGTCCTCCTACGAGCAGTACTTC.

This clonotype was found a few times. CDR3 in amino acids: CASSLASGRGNNEQFF. The CDR3 nucleotides read TGTGCCAGCAGCTTAGCCAGTGGCAGGGGGAACAATGAGCAGTTCTTC. The chain couples TRBV11-3 to TRBJ2-1, with 7 nucleotides matching TRBD1. The CDR3 covers 16 residues. Germline V gives CDR1 SGHNT, CDR2 YENEEA. With V trimmed by 1 base and J by 5 bases, 8 bases remained unmatched. Variable domain in full (rest from reference TRBV11-3 and TRBJ2-1): EAGVVQSPRYKIIEKKQPVAFWCNPISGHNTLYWYLQNLGQGPELLIRYENEEAVDDSQLPKDRFSAERLKGVDSTLKIQPAELGDSAVYLCASSLASGRGNNEQFFGPGTRLTVL.

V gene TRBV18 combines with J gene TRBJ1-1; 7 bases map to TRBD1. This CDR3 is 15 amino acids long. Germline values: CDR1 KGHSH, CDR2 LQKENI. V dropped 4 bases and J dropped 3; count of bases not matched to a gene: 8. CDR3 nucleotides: TGTGCCAGCTCACGGCCGGGACAGATCGACACTGAAGCTTTCTTT. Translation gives CASSRPGQIDTEAFF.